The sequence of this T cell receptor beta chain was determined in a study of blood T cell repertoires in COVID-19. Study at large: PBMCs, B-cell-depleted T cells, or T cells were the source of the cDNA or gDNA that made up the material.

Seattle enrolled patients during active infection and tracked them longitudinally. The CDR3 runs 16 residues. V dropped 3 bases and J dropped 2; count of bases not matched to a gene: 6. Germline values: CDR1 DFQATT, CDR2 SNEGSKA (reference sequence). Sequencing was performed with immunoSEQ multiplex PCR; in TCRdb, only in-frame clones are kept and a portion is missing. This sample has 310,000 or so clones; more than 70% occur once, and the top ten carry over 9%. The source is a woman in her twenties or thirties with COVID-19, enrolled during active disease. Sequenced sample: peripheral blood. This chain uses TRBV20-1 with TRBJ2-6; TRBD1 agrees at 8 bases. The CDR3 spells CSASGRGLTGANVLTF. In DNA, the CDR3 is TGCAGTGCTAGTGGCAGGGGGCTGACTGGGGCCAACGTCCTGACTTTC.